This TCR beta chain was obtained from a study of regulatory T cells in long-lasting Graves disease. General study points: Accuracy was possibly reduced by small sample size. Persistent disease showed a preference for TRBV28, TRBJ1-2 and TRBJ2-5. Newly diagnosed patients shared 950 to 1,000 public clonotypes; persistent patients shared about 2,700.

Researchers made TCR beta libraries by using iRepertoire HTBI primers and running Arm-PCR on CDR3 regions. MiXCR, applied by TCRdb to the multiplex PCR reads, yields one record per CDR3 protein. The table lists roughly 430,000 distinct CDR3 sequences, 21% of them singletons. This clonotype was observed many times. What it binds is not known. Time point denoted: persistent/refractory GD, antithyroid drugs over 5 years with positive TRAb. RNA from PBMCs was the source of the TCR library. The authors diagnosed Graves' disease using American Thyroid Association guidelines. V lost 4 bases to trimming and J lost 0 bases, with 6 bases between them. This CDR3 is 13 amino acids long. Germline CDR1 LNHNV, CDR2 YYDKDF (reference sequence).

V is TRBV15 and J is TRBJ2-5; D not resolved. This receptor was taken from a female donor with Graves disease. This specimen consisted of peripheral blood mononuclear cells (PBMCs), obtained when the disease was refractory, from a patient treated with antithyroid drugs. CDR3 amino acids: CATSTNYQETQYF. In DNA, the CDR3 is TGTGCCACCAGCACTAACTACCAAGAGACCCAGTACTTC.